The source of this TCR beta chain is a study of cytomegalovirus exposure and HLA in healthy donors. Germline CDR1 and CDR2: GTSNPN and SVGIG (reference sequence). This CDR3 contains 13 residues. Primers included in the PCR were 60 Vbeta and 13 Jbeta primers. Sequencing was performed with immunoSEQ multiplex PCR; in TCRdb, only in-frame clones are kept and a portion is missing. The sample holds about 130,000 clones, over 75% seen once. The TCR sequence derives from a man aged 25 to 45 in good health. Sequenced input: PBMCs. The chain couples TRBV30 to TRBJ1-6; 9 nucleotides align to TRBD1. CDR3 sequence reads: CAYGQGSDSPLHF. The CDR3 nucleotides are TGTGCTTATGGACAGGGGTCCGATTCACCCCTCCACTTT. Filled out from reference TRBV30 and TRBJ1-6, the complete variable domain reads SQTIHQWPATLVQPVGSPLSLECTVEGTSNPNLYWYRQAAGRGLQLLFYSVGIGQISSEVPQNLSASRPQDRQFILSSKKLLLSDSGFYLCAYGQGSDSPLHFGNGTRLTVT.